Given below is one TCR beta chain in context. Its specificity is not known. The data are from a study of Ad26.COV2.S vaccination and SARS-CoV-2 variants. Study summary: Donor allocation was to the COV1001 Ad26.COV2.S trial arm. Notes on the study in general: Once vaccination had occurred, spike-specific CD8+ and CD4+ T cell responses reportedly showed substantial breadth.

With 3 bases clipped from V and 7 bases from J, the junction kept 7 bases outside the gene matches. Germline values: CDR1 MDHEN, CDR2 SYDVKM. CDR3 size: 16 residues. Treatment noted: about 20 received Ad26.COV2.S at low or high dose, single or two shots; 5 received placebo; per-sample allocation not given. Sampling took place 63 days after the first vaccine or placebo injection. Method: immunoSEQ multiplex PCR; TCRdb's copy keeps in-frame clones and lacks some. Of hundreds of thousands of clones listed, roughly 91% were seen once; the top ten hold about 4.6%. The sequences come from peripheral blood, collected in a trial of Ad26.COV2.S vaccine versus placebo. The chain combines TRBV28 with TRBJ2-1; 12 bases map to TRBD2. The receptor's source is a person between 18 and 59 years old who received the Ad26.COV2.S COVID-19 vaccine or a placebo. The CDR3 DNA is TGTGCCAGCAGTTTCCCGACTAGCGGGAGTAATAATGAGCAGTTCTTC. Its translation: CASSFPTSGSNNEQFF.